Listed below are T cell receptor beta chains from one sample, sequenced in a study of cytomegalovirus exposure and HLA in healthy donors. Here immunoSEQ multiplex PCR was the method, and the copy in TCRdb shows in-frame clones only, minus some. The data show roughly 110,000 clones, about four fifths seen once. The sample consisted of PBMCs. All receptors come from a man aged 30 to 45 in good health and CMV-seropositive. Each CDR3 is given with its conserved first and last residue. The D gene is left open where the match is weak. Expanded clones are given a class, and other clones once, few, many or no size at all.

cdr3_nt: TGTGCCAGTTCCAATGAAGGGAGGACACCCCTCCACTTT; cdr3_aa: CASSNEGRTPLHF; j_call: TRBJ1-6; v_call: TRBV6-5; d_call: NA; clone_size: NA
cdr3_nt: TGTGCCAGCAGCCCCATCGGCCGCAGGGAAACCCAGCGGGACGAGACCCAGTACTTC; cdr3_aa: CASSPIGRRETQRDETQYF; j_call: TRBJ2-5; v_call: TRBV13; d_call: TRBD2; clone_size: NA
cdr3_nt: TGCGCCAGCAGTGTATCTGATCAGCCCCAGCATTTT; cdr3_aa: CASSVSDQPQHF; j_call: TRBJ1-5; v_call: TRBV10-1; d_call: NA; clone_size: once
cdr3_nt: TGCAGCGTTGTCTGGTCAGCGGGTGACTACACCTTC; cdr3_aa: CSVVWSAGDYTF; j_call: TRBJ1-2; v_call: TRBV29-1; d_call: NA; clone_size: NA
cdr3_nt: TGTGCCAGCAGCCCTAGCGGGGGGAACACCGGGGAGCTGTTTTTT; cdr3_aa: CASSPSGGNTGELFF; j_call: TRBJ2-2; v_call: TRBV9; d_call: TRBD2; clone_size: NA
cdr3_nt: TGTGCCAGCAGCTTAGGTGGAGTAGTTCGGGGGCAAGAGACCCAGTACTTC; cdr3_aa: CASSLGGVVRGQETQYF; j_call: TRBJ2-5; v_call: TRBV7-8; d_call: NA; clone_size: NA
cdr3_nt: TGTGCCAGCAGCTTAGAGCCACTTGAGAACTATGGCTACACCTTC; cdr3_aa: CASSLEPLENYGYTF; j_call: TRBJ1-2; v_call: TRBV7-9; d_call: NA; clone_size: once
cdr3_nt: TGTGCCAGCTCACCTGACCAGGTTAGGACAGCCTATGGCTACACCTTC; cdr3_aa: CASSPDQVRTAYGYTF; j_call: TRBJ1-2; v_call: TRBV18; d_call: NA; clone_size: NA
cdr3_nt: TGTGCCAGCAGCAAAAGGTCGGGGCTAGCGGGGGTCAACCAAGAGACCCAGTACTTC; cdr3_aa: CASSKRSGLAGVNQETQYF; j_call: TRBJ2-5; v_call: TRBV21-1; d_call: NA; clone_size: NA
cdr3_nt: TGTGCCAGCAGCACTAGGTTTGGACAGTCGTACAATGAGCAGTTCTTC; cdr3_aa: CASSTRFGQSYNEQFF; j_call: TRBJ2-1; v_call: TRBV7-9; d_call: NA; clone_size: NA
cdr3_nt: TGTGCCAGCAGCTTAATGAGTGTGGGACTAGCGGGGGGAGGGGGAGAGACCCAGTACTTC; cdr3_aa: CASSLMSVGLAGGGGETQYF; j_call: TRBJ2-5; v_call: TRBV7-8; d_call: TRBD2; clone_size: NA
cdr3_nt: TGCAGCGTTGAAGATCAGGGTAACACTGAAGCTTTCTTT; cdr3_aa: CSVEDQGNTEAFF; j_call: TRBJ1-1; v_call: TRBV29-1; d_call: NA; clone_size: NA
cdr3_nt: TGTGCCAGCAGCCCGCCGGTGGGGGGGCCAGATACGCAGTATTTT; cdr3_aa: CASSPPVGGPDTQYF; j_call: TRBJ2-3; v_call: TRBV7-9; d_call: NA; clone_size: NA
cdr3_nt: TGTGCCAGTAGGCCCCACGGGACAGGGGACGACTATGGCTACACCTTC; cdr3_aa: CASRPHGTGDDYGYTF; j_call: TRBJ1-2; v_call: TRBV19; d_call: TRBD1; clone_size: NA